These 3 T cell receptor beta chains share one sample of origin, sequenced in a study of T cell responses to AZD1222 COVID-19 vaccine. The assay was immunoSEQ multiplex PCR, and TCRdb's table has in-frame clones only and misses some. The sample has under 150,000 clones, 82% seen once; the top ten hold over 4%. The sequences come from peripheral blood, collected on day 0 of MenACWY control vaccination. The receptor set was obtained from an adult in good health.

V and J are TRBV6-5 and TRBJ1-5; D is unclear. CDR3 length: 14 amino acids. Per germline, CDR1 MNHEY and CDR2 SVGAGI. V lost 2 bases, J lost 6 bases, and 11 bases lay in between. The CDR3 is CASSYPGVSQPQHF. DNA for the CDR3: TGTGCCAGCAGTTACCCAGGCGTCTCTCAGCCCCAGCATTTT.

The J gene is TRBJ2-2, the V gene TRBV11-2, with D possibly matching TRBD2 (5 bases). Germline values: CDR1 SGHAT, CDR2 FQNNGV. CDR3 size: 14 residues. V was pared by 1 base and J by 4 bases, with 7 bases between. The CDR3 loop reads CASSLAGVTGELFF. The CDR3 DNA is TGTGCCAGCAGCTTAGCCGGGGTCACCGGGGAGCTGTTTTTT.

V gene TRBV24-1 combines with J gene TRBJ2-3; unclear D gene. The germline V gene has CDR1 KGHDR and CDR2 SFDVKD. The CDR3 runs 16 residues. Trimming pared 0 bases from V and 2 bases from J, leaving 11 bases between. CDR3 coding DNA: TGTGCCACCAGTGATTTGACCGAATCCGTCACAGATACGCAGTATTTT. Translation gives CATSDLTESVTDTQYF.